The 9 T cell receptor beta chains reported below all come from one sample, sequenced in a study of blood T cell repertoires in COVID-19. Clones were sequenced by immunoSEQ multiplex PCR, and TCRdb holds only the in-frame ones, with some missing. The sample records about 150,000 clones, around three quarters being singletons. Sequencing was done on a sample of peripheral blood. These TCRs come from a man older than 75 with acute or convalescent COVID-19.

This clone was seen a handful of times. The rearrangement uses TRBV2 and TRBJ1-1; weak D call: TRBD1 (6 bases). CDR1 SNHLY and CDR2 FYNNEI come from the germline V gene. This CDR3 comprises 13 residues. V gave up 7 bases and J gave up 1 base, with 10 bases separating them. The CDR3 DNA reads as TGTGCCAGCAACGTACAGGGGAACACTGAAGCTTTCTTT. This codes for CASNVQGNTEAFF.

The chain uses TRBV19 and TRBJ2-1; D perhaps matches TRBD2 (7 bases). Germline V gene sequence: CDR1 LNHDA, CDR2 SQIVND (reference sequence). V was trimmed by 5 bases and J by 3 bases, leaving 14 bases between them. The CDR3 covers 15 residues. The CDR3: CASSAGGQIYNEQFF. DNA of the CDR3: TGTGCCAGTAGTGCCGGGGGGCAGATCTACAATGAGCAGTTCTTC.

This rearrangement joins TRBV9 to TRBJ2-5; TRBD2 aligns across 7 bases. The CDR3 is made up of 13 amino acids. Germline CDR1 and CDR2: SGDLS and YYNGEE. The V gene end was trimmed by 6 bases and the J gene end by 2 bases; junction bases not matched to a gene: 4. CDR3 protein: CASKRGEQETQYF. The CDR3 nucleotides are TGTGCCAGCAAACGGGGGGAACAAGAGACCCAGTACTTC.

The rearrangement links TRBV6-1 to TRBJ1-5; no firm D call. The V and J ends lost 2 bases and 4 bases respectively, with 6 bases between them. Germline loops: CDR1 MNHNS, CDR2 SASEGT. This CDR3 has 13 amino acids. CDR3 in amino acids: CASSEFNNQPQHF. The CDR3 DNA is TGTGCCAGCAGTGAATTTAATAATCAGCCCCAGCATTTT.

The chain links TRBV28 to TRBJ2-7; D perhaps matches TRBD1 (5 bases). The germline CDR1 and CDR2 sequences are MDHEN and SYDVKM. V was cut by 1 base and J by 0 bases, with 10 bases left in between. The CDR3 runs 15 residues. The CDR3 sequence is CASSLSPGSSYEQYF. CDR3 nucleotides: TGTGCCAGCAGTTTATCGCCAGGGTCCTCCTACGAGCAGTACTTC. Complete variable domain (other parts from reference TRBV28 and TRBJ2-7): DVKVTQSSRYLVKRTGEKVFLECVQDMDHENMFWYRQDPGLGLRLIYFSYDVKMKEKGDIPEGYSVSREKKERFSLILESASTNQTSMYLCASSLSPGSSYEQYFGPGTRLTVT.

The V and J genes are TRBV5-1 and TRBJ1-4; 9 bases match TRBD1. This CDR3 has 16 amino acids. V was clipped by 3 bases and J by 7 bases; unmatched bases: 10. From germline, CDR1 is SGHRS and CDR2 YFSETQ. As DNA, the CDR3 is TGCGCCAGCAGCTGGGGGGACAGGGCCCGTGGTGAAAAACTGTTTTTT. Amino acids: CASSWGDRARGEKLFF.

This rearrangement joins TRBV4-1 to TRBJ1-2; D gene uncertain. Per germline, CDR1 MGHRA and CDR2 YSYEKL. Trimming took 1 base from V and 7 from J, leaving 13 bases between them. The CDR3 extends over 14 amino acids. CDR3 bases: TGCGCCAGCAGCCAAGTTACAGCAGTGCGTGGCTACACCTTC. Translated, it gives CASSQVTAVRGYTF.

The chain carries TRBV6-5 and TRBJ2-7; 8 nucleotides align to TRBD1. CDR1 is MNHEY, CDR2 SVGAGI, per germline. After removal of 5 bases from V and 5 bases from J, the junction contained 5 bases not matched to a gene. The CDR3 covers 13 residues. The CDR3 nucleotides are TGTGCCAGCAGTAGCAGGGGGCTAAACGAGCAGTACGTC. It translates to CASSSRGLNEQYV.

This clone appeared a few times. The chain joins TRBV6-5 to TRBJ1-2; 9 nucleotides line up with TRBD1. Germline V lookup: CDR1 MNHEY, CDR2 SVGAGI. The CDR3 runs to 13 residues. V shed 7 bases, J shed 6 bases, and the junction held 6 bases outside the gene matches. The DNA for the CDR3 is TGTGCCAGCACCGCGGGACAGGGAAATGGCTACACCTTC. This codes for CASTAGQGNGYTF.